This T cell receptor beta chain was captured by sequencing in a study of blood T cells in healthy people across ages. This clonotype was seen a few times. Its antigen is not known. Combining a sample-barcoded 5' primer with a J-beta primer mix, a second PCR ran for 7 to 11 cycles. In TCRdb, the 5' RACE reads were re-called with MiXCR into one record per CDR3 protein. The sample records 540,000 or so distinct CDR3 sequences, less than 25% being singletons. V gave up 0 bases and J gave up 0 bases; unmatched junction bases: 3. Per germline, CDR1 SGHKS and CDR2 YYEKEE (reference sequence). The length of the CDR3 is 17 residues. Study-level points and caveats: As naive T cell percentage varied, TCR beta diversity correlated strongly with it.

This sample was also put to use in a study of T cells of mothers and their children. That study reports: Each 15 ul cDNA reaction used 1.5 ug RNA; all RNA was used.

The chain combines TRBV5-5 with TRBJ2-6, with TRBD2 identical over 7 bases. The clonotype comes from a boy aged 5-17 years in good health. The sample comprised blood. This CDR3 is CASSLGAGLSGANVLTF. CDR3 DNA: TGTGCCAGCAGCTTGGGAGCGGGGCTCTCTGGGGCCAACGTCCTGACTTTC.